This is a list of T cell receptor beta chains from one sample in a study of blood T cell repertoires in COVID-19. The data were produced by immunoSEQ multiplex PCR, yet TCRdb's version contains in-frame clones alone and is incomplete. The sample has a few hundred thousand clones, approximately 90% seen once. What was sequenced was PBMCs or T cells enriched from blood (not recorded which). Source of these receptors: a woman aged 18-30 years who had recovered from COVID-19. The CDR3 runs from the conserved cysteine through the conserved F or W.

j_call v_call cdr3_aa
TRBJ1-5 TRBV19 CASSSWTGSNQPQHF
TRBJ1-1 TRBV30 CAWSVQGGAWTEAFF
TRBJ2-7 TRBV29-1 CSVDREIYEQYF
TRBJ1-6 TRBV4-1 CASSHRDTDSPLHF
TRBJ2-5 TRBV2 CASSEWAGVQETQYF
TRBJ1-2 TRBV9 CASSPHPGTGDYGYTF
TRBJ1-2 TRBV6-5 CASRGRDRGYTF
TRBJ2-1 TRBV6-5 CASSRTSGEYEQFF
TRBJ1-2 TRBV30 CAWSRQGGGYTF
TRBJ2-5 TRBV18 CASSPRQGETQYF
TRBJ2-1 TRBV30 CAWTRGVGNEQFF
TRBJ2-3 TRBV2 CASSNKRLRTDTQYF
TRBJ2-1 TRBV5-4 CASSLGQGSYNEQFF
TRBJ1-2 TRBV7-9 CASSPGGATGYTF
TRBJ1-6 TRBV2 CASRVQGASNSPLHF
TRBJ2-4 TRBV5-1 CASSQIAGENIQYF
TRBJ1-1 TRBV6-1 CASSERQGTEAFF
TRBJ2-2 TRBV18 CASSPNANTGAGAGELFF
TRBJ1-1 TRBV2 CASSEARVLFDWEAFF
TRBJ2-1 TRBV4-1 CAGASGGLNEQFF
TRBJ2-3 TRBV7-2 CASSPERGGTDTQYF
TRBJ1-4 TRBV18 CASSPRRNEKLFF
TRBJ2-3 TRBV7-2 CASSLIAAGGSTDTQYF
TRBJ1-5 TRBV5-8 CASSLIRTGRALFQPQHF
TRBJ1-3 TRBV4-1 CASSQEPGNTIYF
TRBJ2-7 TRBV6-2/TRBV6-3 CASSYSVGQSSYEQYF
TRBJ1-1 TRBV6-4 CASSEQGWGTEAFF
TRBJ2-7 TRBV7-8 CASSSSSGGMYEQYF
TRBJ2-7 TRBV7-3 CASSFSPDQEQYF
TRBJ2-2 TRBV10-1 CASSESTLGDRGFTGELFF
TRBJ2-5 TRBV2 CASSEGLAGDQETQYF
TRBJ1-4 TRBV5-1 CASSPFLGRGREKLFF
TRBJ2-3 TRBV2 CASSELEGQDTQYF
TRBJ2-3 TRBV15 CATSKTRLADSDTQYF
TRBJ2-3 TRBV4-2 CASSQDTGGGRADTQYF
TRBJ1-1 TRBV7-9 CASSLGQGIDTEAFF
TRBJ1-1 TRBV19 CASSFGTGDTEAFF
TRBJ2-5 TRBV15 CATSSPRTGGFQETQYF
TRBJ2-7 TRBV7-9 CASSSTSGGSYEQYF
TRBJ2-7 TRBV11-2 CASSDYYEQYF
TRBJ2-1 TRBV7-2 CASSLDSGYNEQFF
TRBJ1-5 TRBV12-3/TRBV12-4 CASRTGNQPQHF
TRBJ1-4 TRBV3-1/TRBV3-2 CASSPNLGGKLFF